The source of this T cell receptor (beta chain) is a study of blood T cell repertoires in COVID-19. On the study more broadly: From T cells, B-cell-depleted T cells, or PBMCs came the material, which was cDNA or gDNA.

Only in-frame clones appear in the TCRdb table, and some are missing; sequencing was by immunoSEQ multiplex PCR. The sample contains roughly 310,000 clones, over 75% of which appear only once. This CDR3 is 14 amino acids long. V lost 5 bases and J lost 6, with 13 bases in between. Germline-derived CDR1 and CDR2 are SGHTA and FQGNSA. The receptor was isolated from a woman aged 40 to 50 who had recovered from COVID-19. The specimen was PBMCs or T cells enriched from blood (not recorded which). This chain joins TRBV7-2 and TRBJ2-2; D gene uncertain. CDR3 bases: TGTGCCAGCAGCGTTCGACAAACCGCCGGGGAGCTGTTTTTT. Translation gives CASSVRQTAGELFF.